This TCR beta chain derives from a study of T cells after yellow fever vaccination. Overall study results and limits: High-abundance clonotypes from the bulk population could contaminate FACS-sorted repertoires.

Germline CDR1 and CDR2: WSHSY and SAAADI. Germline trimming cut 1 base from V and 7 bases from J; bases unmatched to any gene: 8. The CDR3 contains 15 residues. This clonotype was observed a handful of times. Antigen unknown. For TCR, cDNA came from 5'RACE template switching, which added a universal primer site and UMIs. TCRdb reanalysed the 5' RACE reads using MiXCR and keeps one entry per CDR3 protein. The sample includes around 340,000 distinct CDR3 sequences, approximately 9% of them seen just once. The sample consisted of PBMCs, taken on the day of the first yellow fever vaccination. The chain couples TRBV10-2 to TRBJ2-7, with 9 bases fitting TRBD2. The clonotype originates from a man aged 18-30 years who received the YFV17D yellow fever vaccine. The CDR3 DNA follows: TGCGCCAGCAGTGAGTTGGCTAGCGGGGTGGAAGAGCAGTACTTC. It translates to CASSELASGVEEQYF.